These 9 T cell receptor beta chains came from one sample sequenced in a study of cytomegalovirus exposure and HLA in healthy donors. Primers for the PCR totalled 60 Vbeta and 13 Jbeta. Sequencing used immunoSEQ multiplex PCR; TCRdb keeps in-frame clones, though not all of them. This repertoire shows tens of thousands of clones, around 82% found once; its top ten account for 5.5% to 7%. Sequenced sample: PBMCs. Every receptor here comes from a male donor in good health and CMV-seronegative.

This rearrangement joins TRBV19 to TRBJ2-3; tentatively, D is TRBD1 (6 bases). This CDR3 has 16 amino acids. Trimming took off 1 base at V and 2 bases at J, with 13 bases between the two ends. CDR1 is LNHDA, CDR2 SQIVND, per germline (reference sequence). The chain's CDR3 is CASSIVRTVYTDTQYF. The CDR3 region has the DNA TGTGCCAGTAGTATAGTGCGGACAGTTTACACAGATACGCAGTATTTT. The full variable domain, completed using reference TRBV19 and TRBJ2-3, is DGGITQSPKYLFRKEGQNVTLSCEQNLNHDAMYWYRQDPGQGLRLIYYSQIVNDFQKGDIAEGYSVSREKKESFPLTVTSAQKNPTAFYLCASSIVRTVYTDTQYFGPGTRLTVL.

The V gene is TRBV5-8, the J gene TRBJ1-5; TRBD1 might be the D (6 bases). Between the trimmed V and J ends, which lost 4 bases and 6 bases, there was a span of 8 bases. CDR1 and CDR2 from the germline V gene are SGHTS and YDEGEE. This CDR3 has 12 amino acids. CDR3 nucleotides: TGTGCCAGCAGCCCAGGGGTTCAGCCCCAGCATTTT. This translates into CASSPGVQPQHF.

The rearrangement joins TRBV9 to TRBJ2-1; possible D gene TRBD2, 7 bases. CDR3 length: 16 residues. Germline CDR1 SGDLS, CDR2 YYNGEE. V was trimmed by 0 bases and J by 4 bases, leaving 14 bases between them. DNA of the CDR3: TGTGCCAGCAGCGTAGCTGGGGGGGGGCCGTACAATGAGCAGTTCTTC. This encodes CASSVAGGGPYNEQFF.

The chain couples TRBV10-3 to TRBJ2-7; 9 bases agree with TRBD2. With 0 bases clipped from V and 4 bases from J, the junction kept 4 bases outside the gene matches. CDR3 length: 15 residues. The germline V gene encodes CDR1 ENHRY and CDR2 SYGVKD. The CDR3 here is CAISESTSGRYEQYF. DNA of the CDR3: TGTGCCATCAGTGAGTCTACTAGCGGGCGGTACGAGCAGTACTTC.

The V gene is TRBV5-4, the J gene TRBJ2-5; 16 nucleotides line up with TRBD2. J lost 7 bases, V lost 4 bases, and 4 bases had no gene match. The CDR3 sequence is 15 residues long. Per germline, CDR1 SGHNT and CDR2 YYREEE (reference sequence). The CDR3 DNA follows: TGTGCCAGCAGCAAAGGGACTAGCGGGGGGGGGACCCAGTACTTC. Encoded protein: CASSKGTSGGGTQYF.

This chain connects TRBV2 to TRBJ2-5; 7 bases match TRBD2. This CDR3 spans 13 amino acids. Germline assignment: CDR1 SNHLY and CDR2 FYNNEI. V trimming: 8 bases; J trimming: 4 bases; junction bases outside the gene matches: 7. CDR3 sequence: CASQGAGTETQYF. CDR3 DNA sequence: TGTGCCAGCCAAGGAGCGGGGACAGAGACCCAGTACTTC.

This clone was observed once. The V call is TRBV7-3, the J call TRBJ2-2; 8 bases match TRBD2. J gave up 2 bases and V 3 bases, and 2 bases lay outside the gene matches. The CDR3 consists of 15 residues. The germline gives CDR1 SGHTA, CDR2 FQGTGA. CDR3 loop: CASSFSGGNTGELFF. The CDR3 DNA sequence: TGTGCCAGCAGCTTCAGCGGGGGCAACACCGGGGAGCTGTTTTTT.

This clone was picked up a small number of times. The genes are TRBV11-2 and TRBJ2-7, with TRBD1 identical over 8 bases. This CDR3 has 14 residues. Trimming took 5 bases from V and 7 from J; bases not matched to a gene: 10. CDR1 and CDR2 (germline): SGHAT, FQNNGV. Here the CDR3 reads CASSLGTGTWEQYF. CDR3 nucleotides: TGTGCCAGCAGCCTCGGGACAGGAACGTGGGAGCAGTACTTC.

In the case of this clone: At one end the junction does not follow the germline gene, possibly because of a read error. This chain links TRBV7-9 with TRBJ1-2; D is perhaps TRBD1 (6 bases). There are 16 residues in the CDR3. The V gene's germline CDR1 is SEHNR and CDR2 FQNEAQ (reference sequence). As DNA, the CDR3 is TGTTCCAGCAGCTTAGCTCGGGACACTCAGGTCCGTGGCTACACCTTC. Translating gives CSSSLARDTQVRGYTF.